These 32 T cell receptor beta chains were all obtained from the same sample, sequenced in a study of cytomegalovirus exposure and HLA in healthy donors. The protocol was immunoSEQ multiplex PCR, while the TCRdb copy is restricted to in-frame clones and leaves out a portion. This sample has some 140,000 clones, with 86% found just once. Sequencing used PBMCs. These receptors were obtained from a human donor in good health.

This sequence joins TRBV18 and TRBJ2-7; TRBD1 aligns across 7 bases. The V and J ends lost 4 bases and 5 bases, in that order; junction bases with no gene match: 8. The CDR3 is made up of 14 amino acids. Per germline, CDR1 KGHSH and CDR2 LQKENI. The CDR3 DNA reads TGTGCCAGCTCACGAGGACAGGTAAACCACGAGCAGTACTTC. Protein sequence: CASSRGQVNHEQYF.

The chain employs TRBV2 and TRBJ1-4; 7 nucleotides line up with TRBD1. CDR1 SNHLY and CDR2 FYNNEI come from the germline V gene. V shed 4 bases and J 8 bases; nucleotides not matched to a gene: 10. The length of the CDR3 is 15 residues. CDR3 sequence: CASSGRQGGGEKLFF. CDR3 DNA sequence: TGTGCCAGCAGTGGAAGACAGGGAGGAGGAGAAAAACTGTTTTTT.

This chain joins TRBV2 and TRBJ2-2, with TRBD1 matching 9 bases. Germline CDR1 reads SNHLY; CDR2 reads FYNNEI. Trimming took 7 bases from V and 4 from J; bases not matched to a gene: 7. CDR3 length: 15 residues. The DNA of the CDR3 is TGTGCCAGCACCGTCGGGACAGGGCTCACCGGGGAGCTGTTTTTT. It codes for CASTVGTGLTGELFF.

The chain joins TRBV6-1 to TRBJ1-5; no definite D call. The V gene's germline CDR1 is MNHNS and CDR2 SASEGT. V was shortened by 8 bases and J by 1 base, with 15 bases between the two germline ends. The CDR3 consists of 15 residues. The CDR3 is CASGRRNQSNQPQHF. CDR3 DNA: TGTGCCAGCGGACGGAGGAACCAAAGCAATCAGCCCCAGCATTTT.

This chain links TRBV2 with TRBJ1-4; tentative D call: TRBD1 (6 bases). The CDR3 consists of 13 residues. Trimming took 4 bases from V and 6 from J, leaving 9 bases between them. CDR1 and CDR2 (germline): SNHLY, FYNNEI. The CDR3, as DNA: TGTGCCAGCAGTGCAGGGGTGTATGAAAAACTGTTTTTT. This translates into CASSAGVYEKLFF.

J is TRBJ2-3 and V is TRBV9; TRBD1 agrees at 10 bases. Germline CDR1 SGDLS, CDR2 YYNGEE. The CDR3 has 16 residues. The trim removed 3 bases at V and 4 bases at J, leaving 8 bases unmatched. The CDR3 loop reads CASSGTGTGAADTQYF. Written as DNA, the CDR3 is TGTGCCAGCAGCGGAACCGGGACAGGGGCGGCAGATACGCAGTATTTT.

The gene calls are TRBV7-2 and TRBJ2-3, with 9 bases aligning to TRBD2. The CDR3 has 15 amino acids. The V segment lost 5 bases and the J segment 3 bases; nucleotides outside the gene matches: 6. In germline, CDR1 is SGHTA, CDR2 FQGNSA. The CDR3 region is CASSPRGGGTDTQYF. The CDR3 nucleotides are TGTGCCAGCAGCCCGCGGGGGGGTGGGACAGATACGCAGTATTTT.

The chain is built from TRBV7-3 and TRBJ2-1; TRBD2 agrees at 13 bases. CDR1 is SGHTA, CDR2 FQGTGA, per germline. Trimming removed 3 bases from V and 7 bases from J; junction bases left unmatched: 6. The CDR3 sequence is 16 residues long. This CDR3 is CASSFEGTSGENEQFF. CDR3 in DNA: TGTGCCAGCAGCTTTGAAGGGACTAGCGGGGAGAATGAGCAGTTCTTC.

In this sample, this clone turned up once. The J gene is TRBJ2-7, the V gene TRBV19, with a weak D call TRBD1 (6 bases). Germline V CDR1 and CDR2: LNHDA, SQIVND (reference sequence). The V and J ends lost 9 bases and 1 base respectively, with 19 bases between them. CDR3 length: 15 amino acids. The CDR3 nucleotides read TGTGCCAGCCGATCTGGGACAACAACGTCCTACGAGCAGTACTTC. Encoded protein: CASRSGTTTSYEQYF.

This clone was observed a handful of times. The chain's CDR3 is CASSPGGRGNFEQYF. In DNA, the CDR3 is TGTGCCAGCTCACCTGGGGGCAGGGGAAACTTCGAGCAGTACTTC. The chain is built from TRBV18 and TRBJ2-7, with D possibly matching TRBD1 (6 bases). The CDR3 has 15 residues. Germline CDR1 reads KGHSH; CDR2 reads LQKENI. The V gene lost 3 bases and the J gene lost 6 bases, with 18 bases spanning the gap.

About this clone: With a much larger clone just one base away, this may be a read error. The chain joins TRBV27 to TRBJ2-3; D gene unclear. Germline V gene lookup returns CDR1 MNHEY and CDR2 SMNVEV (reference sequence). The germline V and J ends were trimmed by 3 bases and 5 bases, with 3 bases remaining between them. This CDR3 has 11 amino acids. CDR3 residues: CASSFRDTQYF. The CDR3 nucleotides read TGTGCCAGCAGTTTTAGAGATACGCAGTATTTT.

The rearrangement links TRBV6-6 to TRBJ2-7, with 7 positions matching TRBD1. From germline, CDR1 is MNHNY and CDR2 SVGAGI (reference sequence). Trimming removed 2 bases from V and 0 bases from J; junction bases left unmatched: 7. This CDR3 region has 16 residues. CDR3 sequence (DNA): TGTGCCAGCAGTTACCCGCCGAGGGGGCCCTCCTACGAGCAGTACTTC. Translating it yields CASSYPPRGPSYEQYF.

This clone is a singleton in its sample. This chain joins TRBV7-9 and TRBJ2-7; D not resolved. The germline V gene encodes CDR1 SEHNR and CDR2 FQNEAQ (reference sequence). V dropped 4 bases and J dropped 5 bases, with 12 bases sitting between them. The CDR3 is made up of 13 amino acids. The CDR3 sequence: CASSSPPLHEQYF. The DNA of the CDR3 is TGTGCCAGCAGCTCCCCCCCACTGCACGAGCAGTACTTC. The full variable domain, with the rest looked up from reference TRBV7-9 and TRBJ2-7, is DTGVSQNPRHKITKRGQNVTFRCDPISEHNRLYWYRQTLGQGPEFLTYFQNEAQLEKSRLLSDRFSAERPKGSFSTLEIQRTEQGDSAMYLCASSSPPLHEQYFGPGTRLTVT.

The chain employs TRBV7-3 and TRBJ2-3; D gene unclear. Trimming left V 0 bases short and J 0 bases short, with 10 bases between. The CDR3 length is 16 residues. Germline values: CDR1 SGHTA, CDR2 FQGTGA. As DNA, the CDR3 is TGTGCCAGCAGCTTAACCCCGGTACGGAGCACAGATACGCAGTATTTT. It yields the protein CASSLTPVRSTDTQYF.

This clone has only one observation. The chain has TRBV6-1 and TRBJ2-5; possible D gene TRBD2, 6 bases. The CDR3 covers 15 residues. Germline-derived CDR1 and CDR2 are MNHNS and SASEGT. V was trimmed by 7 bases and J by 3 bases, leaving 18 bases between them. CDR3 coding DNA: TGTGCCAGCACCCTTTTCGGGAGAGTCGAAGAGACCCAGTACTTC. Protein: CASTLFGRVEETQYF.

This chain connects TRBV4-2 to TRBJ2-7; possible D gene TRBD2, 5 bases. Per the germline V gene, CDR1 is LGHNA and CDR2 is YNFKEQ. The CDR3 is 15 amino acids. V was pared by 4 bases and J by 3 bases, with 16 bases between. CDR3 in amino acids: CASSRSENGGYEQYF. The CDR3 region has the DNA TGTGCCAGCAGCCGATCCGAGAACGGAGGCTACGAGCAGTACTTC.

The rearrangement uses TRBV7-3 and TRBJ2-6; no reliable D call. CDR3 length equals 16 residues. Trimming pared 5 bases from V and 0 bases from J, leaving 11 bases between. Germline values: CDR1 SGHTA, CDR2 FQGTGA. The CDR3 reads CASSPFRSSGANVLTF. CDR3 coding DNA: TGTGCCAGCAGCCCATTTCGGAGCTCTGGGGCCAACGTCCTGACTTTC. Full variable domain (outside the CDR3, taken from reference TRBV7-3 and TRBJ2-6): GAGVSQTPSNKVTEKGKYVELRCDPISGHTALYWYRQSLGQGPEFLIYFQGTGAADDSGLPNDRFFAVRPEGSVSTLKIQRTERGDSAVYLCASSPFRSSGANVLTFGAGSRLTVL.

This chain links TRBV7-2 with TRBJ2-7, with 7 bases that match TRBD1. The CDR3 consists of 15 residues. Germline lookup yields CDR1 SGHTA and CDR2 FQGNSA. V gave up 5 bases and J gave up 3 bases; unmatched junction bases: 10. The CDR3 reads CASSPRGRGFYEQYF. The CDR3 nucleotides are TGTGCCAGCAGCCCGAGGGGCAGGGGGTTCTACGAGCAGTACTTC.

This rearrangement joins TRBV6-5 to TRBJ1-1, with a tentative D call TRBD1 (6 bases). The length of the CDR3 is 13 residues. In germline, CDR1 is MNHEY, CDR2 SVGAGI. The V gene lost 2 bases and the J gene lost 8 bases, with 12 bases spanning the gap. CDR3 coding DNA: TGTGCCAGCAGTTACCCAGGACAGAACGAAGCTTTCTTT. The encoded protein is CASSYPGQNEAFF.

In this sample, this clone turned up once. This rearrangement joins TRBV10-3 to TRBJ1-5; D is uncertain. Germline CDR1 and CDR2: ENHRY and SYGVKD. The CDR3 has 13 amino acids. The ends were cut back, 10 bases at V and 1 base at J, with 11 bases in the middle. The CDR3 DNA sequence: TGTGCCACCGCGGAGGACAGCAATCAGCCCCAGCATTTT. As protein: CATAEDSNQPQHF.

V gene TRBV29-1 combines with J gene TRBJ1-4; the match to TRBD1 covers 8 bases. Germline CDR1 is SQVTM and CDR2 is ANQGSEA. The V and J ends lost 4 bases and 7 bases, in that order; junction bases with no gene match: 5. This CDR3 spans 13 amino acids. The chain's CDR3 is CSVGQGLSEKLFF. The CDR3 coding sequence is TGCAGCGTTGGACAGGGGCTCAGTGAAAAACTGTTTTTT.

This clone was seen only once. The rearrangement joins TRBV6-5 to TRBJ2-5, with TRBD2 as a possible D gene (7 bases). The germline V gene encodes CDR1 MNHEY and CDR2 SVGAGI. The V end lost 6 bases, the J end lost 3 bases, and 11 bases lay between the germline ends. The CDR3 consists of 13 residues. CDR3: CASRGGRKETQYF. CDR3 DNA: TGTGCCAGCAGGGGGGGGCGAAAAGAGACCCAGTACTTC.

This chain connects TRBV5-1 to TRBJ2-7; 7 bases map to TRBD2. The junction had 6 bases not matched to a gene; V was cut back by 1 base and J by 2 bases. This CDR3 spans 15 amino acids. Germline V CDR1 and CDR2: SGHRS, YFSETQ. CDR3 residues: CASSLTGGGTYEQYF. The DNA of the CDR3 is TGCGCCAGCAGCTTGACGGGGGGAGGGACCTACGAGCAGTACTTC.

The V gene is TRBV19, the J gene TRBJ1-4; TRBD1 might be the D (5 bases). Germline V CDR1 and CDR2: LNHDA, SQIVND (reference sequence). The CDR3 runs to 14 residues. The V gene lost 7 bases and the J gene lost 5 bases, with 14 bases spanning the gap. In nucleotides, the CDR3 is TGTGCCAGTACCAGCAGGGCACTGAATGAAAAACTGTTTTTT. Encoded protein: CASTSRALNEKLFF.

This clone was found once. This sequence joins TRBV2 and TRBJ1-3; D call uncertain. CDR1 is SNHLY and CDR2 is FYNNEI in the germline V gene. Trimming stripped 3 bases from V and 2 bases from J, with 8 bases between. The CDR3 runs 14 residues. The chain's CDR3 is CASSEESAGNTIYF. Written as DNA, the CDR3 is TGTGCCAGCAGTGAGGAGTCTGCTGGAAACACCATATATTTT.

The CDR3 DNA sequence: TGTGCCAGCAGCCCGGGACTAGCGGGAAGCACAGATACGCAGTATTTT. Its translation is CASSPGLAGSTDTQYF. This chain joins TRBV7-7 and TRBJ2-3; 13 bases match TRBD2. Germline trimming cut 5 bases from V and 0 bases from J; bases unmatched to any gene: 2. Germline loops: CDR1 SSHAT, CDR2 FNYEAQ (reference sequence). The CDR3 extends over 16 amino acids.

The rearrangement joins TRBV7-9 to TRBJ2-7, with 10 bases lining up with TRBD2. This CDR3 is 15 amino acids long. V was clipped by 5 bases and J by 6 bases; unmatched bases: 10. Germline assignment: CDR1 SEHNR and CDR2 FQNEAQ (reference sequence). The CDR3 reads CASSRPQAGGREQYF. The DNA for the CDR3 is TGTGCCAGCAGCCGTCCTCAAGCGGGAGGGCGCGAGCAGTACTTC. Full variable domain (rest looked up from reference TRBV7-9 and TRBJ2-7): DTGVSQNPRHKITKRGQNVTFRCDPISEHNRLYWYRQTLGQGPEFLTYFQNEAQLEKSRLLSDRFSAERPKGSFSTLEIQRTEQGDSAMYLCASSRPQAGGREQYFGPGTRLTVT.

The V call is TRBV13, the J call TRBJ1-1; possibly TRBD1 for D (5 bases). The CDR3 contains 16 residues. Germline V CDR1 and CDR2: PRHDT, FYEKMQ (reference sequence). Trimming cost V 0 bases and J 1 base, with 12 bases left between them. CDR3 in DNA: TGTGCCAGCAGCTTAGGCTTTTTTCAGGGGAACACTGAAGCTTTCTTT. Translating it yields CASSLGFFQGNTEAFF. The whole variable domain, remainder taken from reference TRBV13 and TRBJ1-1, is AAGVIQSPRHLIKEKRETATLKCYPIPRHDTVYWYQQGPGQDPQFLISFYEKMQSDKGSIPDRFSAQQFSDYHSELNMSSLELGDSALYFCASSLGFFQGNTEAFFGQGTRLTVV.

This sequence joins TRBV5-1 and TRBJ1-6; D gene uncertain. The V end lost 7 bases, the J end lost 7 bases, and 12 bases lay between the germline ends. The CDR3 length is 13 residues. Germline-derived CDR1 and CDR2 are SGHRS and YFSETQ. The CDR3 bases are TGCGCCAGCTTTGAGGCGGGGAATTCACCCCTCCACTTT. This gives the protein CASFEAGNSPLHF.

In regard to this clone: One end of the junction does not line up with germline, which may come from a read error. The chain combines TRBV27 with TRBJ1-5; D is ambiguous. The germline gives CDR1 MNHEY, CDR2 SMNVEV (reference sequence). The CDR3 totals 17 residues. The CDR3 nucleotides read TGTGCCAGCAGTCTATCGGATCTCGACAATAGCAATCAGCCCCAGCATTTT. The encoded protein is CASSLSDLDNSNQPQHF.

V gene TRBV5-6 combines with J gene TRBJ2-1, with 8 bases matching TRBD2. The CDR3 sequence is 14 residues long. V lost 5 bases and J lost 0; bases outside the gene matches: 1. Germline CDR1 and CDR2: SGHDT and YYEEEE. The CDR3 DNA sequence: TGTGCCAGCAGAGCGGGGGCCTCCTACAATGAGCAGTTCTTC. It specifies CASRAGASYNEQFF. Supplemented by reference TRBV5-6 and TRBJ2-1, the full variable domain reads DAGVTQSPTHLIKTRGQQVTLRCSPKSGHDTVSWYQQALGQGPQFIFQYYEEEERQRGNFPDRFSGHQFPNYSSELNVNALLLGDSALYLCASRAGASYNEQFFGPGTRLTVL.

The CDR3 DNA reads as TGCGCCAGCAGCCAAGTGTCCGGGGGGGCCCCCGAGACCCAGTACTTC. Translating gives CASSQVSGGAPETQYF. This sequence joins TRBV4-1 and TRBJ2-5; 8 bases align to TRBD2. This CDR3 region has 16 residues. V gave up 1 base and J gave up 5 bases; unmatched junction bases: 9. Looked up from germline, CDR1 is MGHRA and CDR2 is YSYEKL.